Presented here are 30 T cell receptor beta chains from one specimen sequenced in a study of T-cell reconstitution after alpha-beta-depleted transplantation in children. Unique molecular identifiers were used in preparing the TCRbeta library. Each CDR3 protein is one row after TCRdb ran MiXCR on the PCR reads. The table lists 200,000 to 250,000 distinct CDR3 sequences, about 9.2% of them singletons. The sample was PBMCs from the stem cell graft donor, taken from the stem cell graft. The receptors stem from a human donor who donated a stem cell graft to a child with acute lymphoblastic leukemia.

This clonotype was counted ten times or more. Here the CDR3 DNA reads TGCAGTGCCCTTACCGAGGTACACTTATATTCTGGGGCCAACGTCCTGACTTTC. Protein: CSALTEVHLYSGANVLTF. V and J are TRBV20-1 and TRBJ2-6; D is unclear. Germline V gene data show CDR1 as DFQATT and CDR2 as SNEGSKA (reference sequence). V lost 6 bases and J lost 1, with 22 bases in between. CDR3 length: 18 residues.

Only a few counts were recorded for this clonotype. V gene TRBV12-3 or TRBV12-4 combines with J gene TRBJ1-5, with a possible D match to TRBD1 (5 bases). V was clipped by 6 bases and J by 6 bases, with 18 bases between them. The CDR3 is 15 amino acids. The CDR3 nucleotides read TGTGCCAGCAGAGAGGACAATTGGGGCCCTCAGCCCCAGCATTTT. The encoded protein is CASREDNWGPQPQHF.

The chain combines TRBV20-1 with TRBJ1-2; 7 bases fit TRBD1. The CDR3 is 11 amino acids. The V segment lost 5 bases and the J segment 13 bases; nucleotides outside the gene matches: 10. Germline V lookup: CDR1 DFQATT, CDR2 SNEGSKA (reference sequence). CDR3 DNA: TGCAGTGCTCTCGGGACAGCGGGCCTCACCTTC. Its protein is CSALGTAGLTF.

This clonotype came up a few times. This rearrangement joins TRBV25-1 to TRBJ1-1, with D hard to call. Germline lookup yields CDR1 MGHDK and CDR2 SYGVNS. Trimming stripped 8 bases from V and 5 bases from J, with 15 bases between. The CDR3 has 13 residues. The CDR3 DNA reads TGTGCCAGCTCCGTGTTTGGGGTTACTGAAGCTTTCTTT. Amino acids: CASSVFGVTEAFF.

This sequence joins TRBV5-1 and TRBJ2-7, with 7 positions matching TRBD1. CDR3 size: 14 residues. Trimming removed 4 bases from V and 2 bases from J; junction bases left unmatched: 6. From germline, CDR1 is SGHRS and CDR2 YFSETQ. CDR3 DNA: TGCGCCAGCAGCCCACGACAGGGCCCCTACGAGCAGTACTTC. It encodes CASSPRQGPYEQYF.

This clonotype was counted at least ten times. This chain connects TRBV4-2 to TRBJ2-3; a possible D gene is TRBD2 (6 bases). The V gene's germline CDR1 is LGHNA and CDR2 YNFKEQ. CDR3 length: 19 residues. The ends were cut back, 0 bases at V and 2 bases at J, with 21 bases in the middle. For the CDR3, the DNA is TGTGCCAGCAGCCAAGATGGGGGTGATAGGAGGGGAGACACAGATACGCAGTATTTT. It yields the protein CASSQDGGDRRGDTDTQYF.

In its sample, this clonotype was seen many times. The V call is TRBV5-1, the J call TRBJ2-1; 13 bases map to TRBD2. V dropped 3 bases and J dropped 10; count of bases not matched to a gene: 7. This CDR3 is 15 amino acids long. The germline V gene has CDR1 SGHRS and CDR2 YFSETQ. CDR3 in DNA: TGCGCCAGCAGCTCTGGGACTAGCGGGGTTGGGGAGCAGTTCTTC. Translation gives CASSSGTSGVGEQFF.

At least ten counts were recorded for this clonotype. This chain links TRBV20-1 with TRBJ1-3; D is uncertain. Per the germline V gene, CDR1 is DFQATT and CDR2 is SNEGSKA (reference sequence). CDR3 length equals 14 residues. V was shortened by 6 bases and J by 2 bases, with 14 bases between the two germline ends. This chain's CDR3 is CSASAGGAGNTIYF. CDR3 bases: TGCAGTGCCTCAGCCGGCGGGGCTGGAAACACCATATATTTT.

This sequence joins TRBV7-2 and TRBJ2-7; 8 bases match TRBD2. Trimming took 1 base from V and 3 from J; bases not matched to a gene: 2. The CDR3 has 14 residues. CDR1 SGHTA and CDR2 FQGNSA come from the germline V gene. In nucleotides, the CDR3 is TGTGCCAGCAGCTTAGAGCGGGGGAGCTACGAGCAGTACTTC. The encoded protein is CASSLERGSYEQYF. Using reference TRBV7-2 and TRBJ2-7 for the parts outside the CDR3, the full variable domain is GAGVSQSPSNKVTEKGKDVELRCDPISGHTALYWYRQSLGQGLEFLIYFQGNSAPDKSGLPSDRFSAERTGGSVSTLTIQRTQQEDSAVYLCASSLERGSYEQYFGPGTRLTVT.

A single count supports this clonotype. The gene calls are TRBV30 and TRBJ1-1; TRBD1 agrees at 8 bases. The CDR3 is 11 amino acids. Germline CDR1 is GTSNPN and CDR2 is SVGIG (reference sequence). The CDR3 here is CGGQGFTEAFF. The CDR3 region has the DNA TGTGGAGGACAGGGTTTCACTGAAGCTTTCTTT.

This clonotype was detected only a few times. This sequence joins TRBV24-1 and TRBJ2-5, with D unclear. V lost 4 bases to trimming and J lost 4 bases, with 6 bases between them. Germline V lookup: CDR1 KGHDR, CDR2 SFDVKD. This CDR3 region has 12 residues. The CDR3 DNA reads TGTGCCACCAGTGACGCTCGAGAGACCCAGTACTTC. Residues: CATSDARETQYF.

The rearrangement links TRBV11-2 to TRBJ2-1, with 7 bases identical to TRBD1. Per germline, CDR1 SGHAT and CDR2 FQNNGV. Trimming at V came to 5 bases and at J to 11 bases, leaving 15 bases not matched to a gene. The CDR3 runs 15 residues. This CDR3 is CASSPSTGNYGQQFF. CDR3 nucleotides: TGTGCCAGCAGCCCCTCGACAGGGAATTACGGACAGCAGTTCTTC.

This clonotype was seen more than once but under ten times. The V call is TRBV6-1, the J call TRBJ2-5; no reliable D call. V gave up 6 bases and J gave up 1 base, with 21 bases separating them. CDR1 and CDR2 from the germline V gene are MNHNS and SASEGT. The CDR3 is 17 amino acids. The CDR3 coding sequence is TGTGCCAGCAGCTTTTCCCCCCCGTCGGCAGGCCAAGAGACCCAGTACTTC. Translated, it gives CASSFSPPSAGQETQYF.

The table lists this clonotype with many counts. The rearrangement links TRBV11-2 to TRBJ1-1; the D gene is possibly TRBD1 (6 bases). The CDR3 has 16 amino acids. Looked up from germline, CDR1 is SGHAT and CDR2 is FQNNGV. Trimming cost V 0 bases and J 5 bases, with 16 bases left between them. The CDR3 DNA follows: TGTGCCAGCAGCTTAGATTGGGCAGGGGTGGGGACTGAAGCTTTCTTT. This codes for CASSLDWAGVGTEAFF.

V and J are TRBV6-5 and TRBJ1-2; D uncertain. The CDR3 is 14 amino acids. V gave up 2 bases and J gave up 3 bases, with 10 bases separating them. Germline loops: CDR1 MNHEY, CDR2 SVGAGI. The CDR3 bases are TGTGCCAGCAGTTACCGGGCGCAAGACTATGGCTACACCTTC. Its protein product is CASSYRAQDYGYTF.

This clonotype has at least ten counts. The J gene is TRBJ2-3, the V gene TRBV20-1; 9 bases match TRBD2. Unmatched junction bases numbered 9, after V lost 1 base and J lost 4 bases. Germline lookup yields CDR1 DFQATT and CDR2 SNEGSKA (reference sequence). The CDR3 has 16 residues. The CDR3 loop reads CSARVVASGDADTQYF. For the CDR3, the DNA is TGCAGTGCTAGAGTGGTGGCTAGCGGGGATGCAGATACGCAGTATTTT.

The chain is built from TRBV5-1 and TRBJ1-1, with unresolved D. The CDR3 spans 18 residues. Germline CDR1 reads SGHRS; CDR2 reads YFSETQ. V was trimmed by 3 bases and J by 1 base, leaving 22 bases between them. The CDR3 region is CASSSVRAAGGRNTEAFF. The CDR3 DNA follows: TGCGCCAGCAGCTCGGTACGGGCGGCAGGCGGTCGGAACACTGAAGCTTTCTTT.

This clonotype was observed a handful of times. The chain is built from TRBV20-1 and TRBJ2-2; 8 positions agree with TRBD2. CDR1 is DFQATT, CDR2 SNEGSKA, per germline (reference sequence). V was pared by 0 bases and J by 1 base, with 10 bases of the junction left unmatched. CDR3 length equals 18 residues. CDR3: CSARDRNKSGGNTGELFF. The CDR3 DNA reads TGCAGTGCTAGAGATCGGAATAAGAGCGGGGGGAACACCGGGGAGCTGTTTTTT.

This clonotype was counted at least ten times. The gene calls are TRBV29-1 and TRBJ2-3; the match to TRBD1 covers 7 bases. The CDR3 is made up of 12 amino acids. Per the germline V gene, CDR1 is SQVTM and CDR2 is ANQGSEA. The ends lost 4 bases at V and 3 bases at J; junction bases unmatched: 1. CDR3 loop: CSVVQGTDTQYF. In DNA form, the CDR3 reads TGCAGCGTTGTACAGGGGACAGATACGCAGTATTTT.

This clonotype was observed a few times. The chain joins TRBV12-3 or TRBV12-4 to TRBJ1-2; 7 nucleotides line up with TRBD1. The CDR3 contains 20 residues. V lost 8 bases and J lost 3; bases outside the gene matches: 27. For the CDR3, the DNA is TGTGCCAGCGATAATTTTGGGTCCGGGGTGCAGACGGGACAGCACTATGGCTACACCTTC. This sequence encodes CASDNFGSGVQTGQHYGYTF.

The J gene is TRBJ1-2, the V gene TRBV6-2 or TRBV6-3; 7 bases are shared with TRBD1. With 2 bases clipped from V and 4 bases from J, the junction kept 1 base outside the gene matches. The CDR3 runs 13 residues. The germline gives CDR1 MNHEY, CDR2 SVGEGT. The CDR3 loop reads CASSYRQGYGYTF. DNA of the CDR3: TGTGCCAGCAGTTACCGACAGGGCTATGGCTACACCTTC.

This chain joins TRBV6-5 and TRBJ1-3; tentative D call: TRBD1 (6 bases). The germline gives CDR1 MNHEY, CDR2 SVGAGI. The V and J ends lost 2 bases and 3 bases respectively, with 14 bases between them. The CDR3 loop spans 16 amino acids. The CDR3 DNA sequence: TGTGCCAGCAGTTACGGGTCGGGGGCCCTTGGAAACACCATATATTTT. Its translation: CASSYGSGALGNTIYF.

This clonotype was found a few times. This CDR3 is CASSFTGRETQYF. The CDR3 DNA sequence: TGCGCCAGCAGCTTCACAGGGAGGGAGACCCAGTACTTC. V gene TRBV5-1 combines with J gene TRBJ2-5, with D perhaps assigned TRBD1 or TRBD2 (6 bases each). In germline, CDR1 is SGHRS, CDR2 YFSETQ. Trimming removed 2 bases from V and 5 bases from J, with 10 bases in between. There are 13 residues in the CDR3.

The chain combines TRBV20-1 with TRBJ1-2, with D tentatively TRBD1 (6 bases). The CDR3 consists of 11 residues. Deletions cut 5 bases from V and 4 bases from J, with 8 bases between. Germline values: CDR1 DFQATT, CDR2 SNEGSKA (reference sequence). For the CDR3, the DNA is TGCAGTGCTGGGGGCCTCTATGGCTACACCTTC. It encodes CSAGGLYGYTF.

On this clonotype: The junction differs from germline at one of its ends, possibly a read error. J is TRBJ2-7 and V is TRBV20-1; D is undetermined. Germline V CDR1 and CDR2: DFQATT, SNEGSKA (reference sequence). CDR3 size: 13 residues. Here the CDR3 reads CSARGPGSCEQYF. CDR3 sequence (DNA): TGCAGTGCTAGAGGCCCCGGGTCCTGCGAGCAGTACTTC.

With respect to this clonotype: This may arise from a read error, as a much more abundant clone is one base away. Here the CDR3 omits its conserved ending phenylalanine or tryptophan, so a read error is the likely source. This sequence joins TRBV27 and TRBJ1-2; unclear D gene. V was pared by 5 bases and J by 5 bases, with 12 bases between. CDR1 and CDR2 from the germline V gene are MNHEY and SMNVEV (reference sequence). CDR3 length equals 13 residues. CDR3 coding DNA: TGTGCCAGCAGTGAGCGGGCCTCTTATGGCTACACCTAC. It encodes CASSERASYGYTY.

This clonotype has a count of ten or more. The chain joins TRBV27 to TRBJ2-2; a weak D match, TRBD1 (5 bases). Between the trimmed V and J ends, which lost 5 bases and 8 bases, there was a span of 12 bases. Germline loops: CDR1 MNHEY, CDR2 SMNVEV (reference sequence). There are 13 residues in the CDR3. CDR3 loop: CASSPLPGGELFF. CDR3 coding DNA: TGTGCCAGCAGTCCCCTCCCAGGGGGGGAGCTGTTTTTT.

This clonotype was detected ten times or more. The CDR3 DNA reads as TGTGCCAGCAGCTGGGACAGGCCGAACACTGAAGCTTTCTTT. Its protein is CASSWDRPNTEAFF. The rearrangement links TRBV6-2 or TRBV6-3 to TRBJ1-1; 8 nucleotides line up with TRBD1. The CDR3 spans 14 residues. V was clipped by 6 bases and J by 1 base; unmatched bases: 4. The germline V gene has CDR1 MNHEY and CDR2 SVGEGT.

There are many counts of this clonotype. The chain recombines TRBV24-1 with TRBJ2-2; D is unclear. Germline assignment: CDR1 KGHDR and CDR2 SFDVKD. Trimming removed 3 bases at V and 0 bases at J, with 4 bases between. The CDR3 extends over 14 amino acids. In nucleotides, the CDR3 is TGTGCCACCAGTGATCAACCGAACACCGGGGAGCTGTTTTTT. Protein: CATSDQPNTGELFF.

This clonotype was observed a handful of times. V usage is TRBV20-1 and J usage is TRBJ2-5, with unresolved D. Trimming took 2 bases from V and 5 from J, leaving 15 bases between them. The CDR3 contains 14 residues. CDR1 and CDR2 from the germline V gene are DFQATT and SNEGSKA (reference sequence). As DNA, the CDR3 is TGCAGTGCTAGATCCGCTTCTGTGATGGAGACCCAGTACTTC. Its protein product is CSARSASVMETQYF.